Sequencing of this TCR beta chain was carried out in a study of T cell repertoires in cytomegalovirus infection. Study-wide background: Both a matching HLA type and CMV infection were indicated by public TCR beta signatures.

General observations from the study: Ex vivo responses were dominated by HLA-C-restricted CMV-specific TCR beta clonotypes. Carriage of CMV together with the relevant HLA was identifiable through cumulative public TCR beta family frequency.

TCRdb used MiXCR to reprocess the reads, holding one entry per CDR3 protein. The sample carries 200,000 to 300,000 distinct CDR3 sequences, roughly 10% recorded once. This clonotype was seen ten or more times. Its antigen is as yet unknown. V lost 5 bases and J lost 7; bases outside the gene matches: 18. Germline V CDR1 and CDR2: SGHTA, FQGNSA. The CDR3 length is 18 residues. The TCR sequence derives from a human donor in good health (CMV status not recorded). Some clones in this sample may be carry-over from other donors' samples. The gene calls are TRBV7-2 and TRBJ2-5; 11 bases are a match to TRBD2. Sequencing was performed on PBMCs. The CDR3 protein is CASSQAASGGRHSGTQYF. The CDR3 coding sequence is TGTGCCAGCAGCCAGGCGGCTAGCGGGGGGCGCCACTCCGGGACCCAGTACTTC.